This TCR beta chain emerged from a study of siplizumab effects on memory and regulatory T cells. General observations from the study: Whether proliferating Tregs in siplizumab cultures suppress was not functionally confirmed. Alloreactive sequences from unstimulated CD4+ memory cells fell significantly with siplizumab.

Clones were read by immunoSEQ multiplex PCR, and TCRdb kept only the in-frame ones, dropping some. Counted here are thousands of clones, over 60% occurring once; the ten biggest clones make up under 70%. As concerns this clone: Its antigen is unknown.

Specimen: effector memory CD8+ T cells sorted from blood. Stated subset: unstimulated CD8+ effector memory T cells. The sequence came from a human donor in good health.

The CDR3 nucleotides are TGCGCCAGCAGCGTCCCGGGACTAGCGGGAGACAATGAGCAGTTCTTC. Translated: CASSVPGLAGDNEQFF. The chain uses TRBV5-1 and TRBJ2-1, with 14 bases identical to TRBD2. Germline CDR1 reads SGHRS; CDR2 reads YFSETQ. This CDR3 is built from 16 residues. The J segment lost 5 bases and the V segment lost 4 bases, leaving 5 bases of the junction unmatched.